These 15 T cell receptor beta chains were all obtained from the same sample, sequenced in a study of graft-versus-host responses after intestinal transplantation. No antigen is known for these receptors. Sequencing used immunoSEQ multiplex PCR; TCRdb keeps in-frame clones, though not all of them. The sample consists of around 99,000 clones, about nine tenths of them appearing once. Sequenced here: unstimulated CD4+ T cells sorted from spleen or lymph node cells, sampled before transplant. The source of these receptors is a human donor who was the organ donor for an intestinal transplant.

This clone has just one count. The junction shows a germline mismatch at one end, possibly a read error. The chain recombines TRBV5-1 with TRBJ2-2, with D perhaps assigned TRBD1 or TRBD2 (5 bases each). The CDR3 covers 14 residues. Germline assignment: CDR1 SGHRS and CDR2 YFSETQ. The CDR3 sequence: CASSFRAGTGELSF. The CDR3 DNA sequence: TGCGCCAGCAGCTTCAGGGCGGGCACCGGGGAGCTGTCTTTT.

A few counts support this clone. The chain carries TRBV30 and TRBJ2-3, with 10 nucleotides matching TRBD2. Germline CDR1 and CDR2: GTSNPN and SVGIG (reference sequence). After removal of 0 bases from V and 6 bases from J, the junction contained 3 bases not matched to a gene. CDR3 length equals 14 residues. The CDR3 reads CAWSVKAGGDTQYF. CDR3 DNA sequence: TGTGCCTGGAGTGTAAAAGCGGGAGGGGATACGCAGTATTTT.

In its sample, this clone was seen once. The CDR3 region has the DNA TGTGCCAGCAGTAACCAGGGGGCCGGGTATGAAAAACTGTTTTTT. Amino acid sequence: CASSNQGAGYEKLFF. V usage is TRBV27 and J usage is TRBJ1-4, with 8 positions matching TRBD1. The J segment lost 6 bases and the V segment lost 5 bases, leaving 8 bases of the junction unmatched. The CDR3 spans 15 residues. Per the germline V gene, CDR1 is MNHEY and CDR2 is SMNVEV (reference sequence).

V gene TRBV19 combines with J gene TRBJ1-1, with TRBD1 identical over 7 bases. V lost 7 bases, J lost 2 bases, and 4 bases stayed unmatched. CDR1 is LNHDA and CDR2 is SQIVND in the germline V gene (reference sequence). This CDR3 contains 13 residues. CDR3 sequence reads: CASKDRPNTEAFF. CDR3 coding DNA: TGTGCCAGTAAGGACAGGCCTAACACTGAAGCTTTCTTT. The full variable domain, completed using reference TRBV19 and TRBJ1-1, is DGGITQSPKYLFRKEGQNVTLSCEQNLNHDAMYWYRQDPGQGLRLIYYSQIVNDFQKGDIAEGYSVSREKKESFPLTVTSAQKNPTAFYLCASKDRPNTEAFFGQGTRLTVV.

The gene calls are TRBV28 and TRBJ2-3, with D possibly being TRBD1 (5 bases). Germline values: CDR1 MDHEN, CDR2 SYDVKM. This CDR3 region has 12 residues. V was pared by 4 bases and J by 7 bases, with 9 bases between. The CDR3 is CASSSQGNTQYF. CDR3 in DNA: TGTGCCAGCAGTTCCCAGGGAAATACGCAGTATTTT.

The chain joins TRBV18 to TRBJ2-7; possibly TRBD2 for D (6 bases). Germline V CDR1 and CDR2: KGHSH, LQKENI. V lost 3 bases and J 2 bases, leaving 14 bases between the germline ends. The CDR3 has 15 amino acids. This CDR3 is CASSPRKAGPYEQYF. CDR3 bases: TGTGCCAGCTCACCCCGAAAAGCGGGCCCCTACGAGCAGTACTTC.

The J gene is TRBJ1-5, the V gene TRBV5-1, with D possibly being TRBD1 (6 bases). The CDR3 is 13 residues long. CDR1 SGHRS and CDR2 YFSETQ come from the germline V gene. Trimming pared 3 bases from V and 7 bases from J, leaving 11 bases between. CDR3 sequence reads: CASSSEGEQPQHF. CDR3 DNA: TGCGCCAGCAGCTCAGAGGGGGAGCAGCCCCAGCATTTT.

The genes are TRBV29-1 and TRBJ1-2, with D unclear. CDR3 length equals 13 residues. Germline CDR1 reads SQVTM; CDR2 reads ANQGSEA. Trimming removed 4 bases at V and 2 bases at J, with 11 bases between. The CDR3 coding sequence is TGCAGCGTTGCCGCCACCTGGAACTATGGCTACACCTTC. Encoded protein: CSVAATWNYGYTF.

The chain uses TRBV11-2 and TRBJ2-1, with TRBD1 matching over 10 bases. V lost 5 bases and J lost 4; bases outside the gene matches: 5. The germline V gene encodes CDR1 SGHAT and CDR2 FQNNGV. The CDR3 is 15 residues long. The CDR3 nucleotides read TGTGCCAGCAGCGTCGGACAGGGGGTTTACAATGAGCAGTTCTTC. This gives the protein CASSVGQGVYNEQFF.

V gene TRBV13 combines with J gene TRBJ2-7, with 11 bases matching TRBD2. With 6 bases clipped from V and 2 bases from J, the junction kept 3 bases outside the gene matches. Germline CDR1 reads PRHDT; CDR2 reads FYEKMQ (reference sequence). The CDR3 runs 14 residues. CDR3: CASSNSGGAYEQYF. The DNA of the CDR3 is TGTGCCAGCAGTAATAGCGGGGGGGCCTACGAGCAGTACTTC.

This clone was observed a few times. The V call is TRBV30, the J call TRBJ1-1, with unresolved D. Germline CDR1 is GTSNPN and CDR2 is SVGIG (reference sequence). Deletions cut 2 bases from V and 3 bases from J, with 10 bases between. The CDR3 contains 13 residues. The CDR3: CAWSNLFDTEAFF. DNA for the CDR3: TGTGCCTGGAGTAACCTTTTTGACACTGAAGCTTTCTTT. Full variable domain (missing parts from reference TRBV30 and TRBJ1-1): SQTIHQWPATLVQPVGSPLSLECTVEGTSNPNLYWYRQAAGRGLQLLFYSVGIGQISSEVPQNLSASRPQDRQFILSSKKLLLSDSGFYLCAWSNLFDTEAFFGQGTRLTVV.

A word on this clone: Other DNA sequences of this sample code for an identical CDR3. This chain connects TRBV5-1 to TRBJ1-2, with no clear D. This CDR3 spans 12 amino acids. CDR1 is SGHRS and CDR2 is YFSETQ in the germline V gene. With 0 bases removed from V and 5 bases from J, the gap between germline ends came to 5 bases. CDR3 protein: CASSLDRYGYTF. CDR3 bases: TGCGCCAGCAGCTTGGACAGATATGGCTACACCTTC.

The rearrangement uses TRBV19 and TRBJ2-1; D possibly corresponds to TRBD2 (5 bases). The V end lost 3 bases, the J end lost 7 bases, and 10 bases lay between the germline ends. This CDR3 comprises 13 residues. Germline V gene data show CDR1 as LNHDA and CDR2 as SQIVND (reference sequence). The CDR3 sequence is CASSMDGGNEQFF. DNA of the CDR3: TGTGCCAGTAGTATGGACGGAGGAAATGAGCAGTTCTTC.

The V gene is TRBV6-6, the J gene TRBJ2-1, with 7 bases fitting TRBD2. CDR3 length: 13 amino acids. Trimming took 10 bases from V and 3 from J; bases not matched to a gene: 6. Germline loops: CDR1 MNHNY, CDR2 SVGAGI (reference sequence). CDR3 coding DNA: TGTGCCATCGGACTAGGGAACTACAATGAGCAGTTCTTC. Its translation: CAIGLGNYNEQFF.

The CDR3: CASSPAGGSQPQHF. The DNA for the CDR3 is TGTGCCAGCTCACCGGCCGGGGGGAGTCAGCCCCAGCATTTT. The chain is built from TRBV18 and TRBJ1-5; TRBD1 is a possible D gene (5 bases). V gave up 3 bases and J gave up 6 bases, with 12 bases separating them. The CDR3 extends over 14 amino acids. Germline V gene sequence: CDR1 KGHSH, CDR2 LQKENI. Using reference TRBV18 and TRBJ1-5 for the parts outside the CDR3, the full variable domain is NAGVMQNPRHLVRRRGQEARLRCSPMKGHSHVYWYRQLPEEGLKFMVYLQKENIIDESGMPKERFSAEFPKEGPSILRIQQVVRGDSAAYFCASSPAGGSQPQHFGDGTRLSIL.